These T cell receptor beta chains were read from a single sample in a study of cytomegalovirus exposure and HLA in healthy donors. Here immunoSEQ multiplex PCR was the method, and the copy in TCRdb shows in-frame clones only, minus some. Of roughly 140,000 clones in the sample, about 80% were seen once. Specimen: PBMCs. The source is a woman aged 25 to 39 in good health and CMV-seronegative. The CDR3 runs from the conserved cysteine through the conserved F or W. A D gene is named only where the DNA matches it firmly. Size is omitted from some rows. Given values are once, few, many or a class for expanded clones.

>TRBJ2-7|TRBV6-6|.|.
TGTGCCAGTCAGGGGTACGAGCAGTACTTC
CASQGYEQYF
>TRBJ2-5|TRBV9|.|TRBD2
TGTGCCAGCAGCACGACTAGCGGGGAGGAAGAGACCCAGTACTTC
CASSTTSGEEETQYF
>TRBJ1-3|TRBV4-1|once|.
TGCGCCAGCAGCTTTACCCTGGCGGCCTCTGGAAACACCATATATTTT
CASSFTLAASGNTIYF
>TRBJ1-2|TRBV5-6|.|.
TGTGCCAGCAGCTTGGTGGACTCCGTCTATGGCTACACCTTC
CASSLVDSVYGYTF
>TRBJ1-2|TRBV19|.|.
TGTGCCAGTAGTTCCCAGGGTTCGGGCTATGGCTACACCTTC
CASSSQGSGYGYTF
>TRBJ2-2|TRBV2|.|TRBD1
TGTGCCAGCAAGAGGGACGGGACAGGGAGTCGGACCGGGGAGCTGTTTTTT
CASKRDGTGSRTGELFF
>TRBJ2-2|TRBV29-1|.|TRBD1
TGCAGCGTTGTGGGACAGCTAGTAGGGGAGCTGTTTTTT
CSVVGQLVGELFF
>TRBJ2-2|TRBV18|.|TRBD1
TGTGCCAGCCCGATTACAGGGGGCCATAACACCGGGGAGCTGTTTTTT
CASPITGGHNTGELFF
>TRBJ1-5|TRBV30|few|TRBD1
TGTGCCTGGAGTGCACAGGGGAGTCAGCCCCAGCATTTT
CAWSAQGSQPQHF
>TRBJ2-3|TRBV10-3|.|TRBD2
TGTGCCATCAGTGAGGGCGGGGGGGTGACAGATACGCAGTATTTT
CAISEGGGVTDTQYF
>TRBJ1-2|TRBV5-1|.|TRBD1
TGCGCCAGCCTTTATGATCCGACAGGGTCACGGGAAGGCTACACCTTC
CASLYDPTGSREGYTF
>TRBJ1-1|TRBV15|.|TRBD1
TGTGCCACCAGCGGAGCCGGGACAGGGAACACTGAAGCTTTCTTT
CATSGAGTGNTEAFF
>TRBJ2-1|TRBV12-2|.|.
TGTGCAAGTCGCTTAGGACTAGCGGGGGTTTATAGCTCCTACAATGAGCAGTTCTTC
CASRLGLAGVYSSYNEQFF
>TRBJ2-7|TRBV19|once|.
TGTGCCAGTAGTATTCTTAGTGGGAGCGAGCAGTACTTC
CASSILSGSEQYF
>TRBJ1-2|TRBV5-4|.|.
TGTGCCAGCAGCCTCGCGGGGGTCCGCAATGGCTACACCTTC
CASSLAGVRNGYTF
>TRBJ1-2|TRBV15|.|.
TGTGCCACCAGCACGGTAAAGTTCTATGGCTACACCTTC
CATSTVKFYGYTF
>TRBJ1-1|TRBV28|.|.
TGTGCCAGCAGTTCGGCAGCAACCTGGAGCACTGAAGCTTTCTTT
CASSSAATWSTEAFF
>TRBJ1-2|TRBV5-4|.|TRBD1
TGTGCCAGCAGCACGGGACAGGGGGCGGGCAGCTATGGCTACACCTTC
CASSTGQGAGSYGYTF
>TRBJ2-5|TRBV5-4|.|.
TGTGCCAGCAGCTTAGGGGTAGAGGAGACCCAGTACTTC
CASSLGVEETQYF
>TRBJ2-7|TRBV19|.|TRBD2
TGTGCCAGTAGTGTTAGCGGGGGAACCTACGAGCAGTACTTC
CASSVSGGTYEQYF
>TRBJ1-2|TRBV6-1|.|.
TGTGCCAGCAGTGAAGAGAGGGACATGTTCACCTATGGCTACACCTTC
CASSEERDMFTYGYTF
>TRBJ2-3|TRBV9|.|TRBD2
TGTGCCAGCAGCCATCGTAGCGGGAGCACAGATACGCAGTATTTT
CASSHRSGSTDTQYF